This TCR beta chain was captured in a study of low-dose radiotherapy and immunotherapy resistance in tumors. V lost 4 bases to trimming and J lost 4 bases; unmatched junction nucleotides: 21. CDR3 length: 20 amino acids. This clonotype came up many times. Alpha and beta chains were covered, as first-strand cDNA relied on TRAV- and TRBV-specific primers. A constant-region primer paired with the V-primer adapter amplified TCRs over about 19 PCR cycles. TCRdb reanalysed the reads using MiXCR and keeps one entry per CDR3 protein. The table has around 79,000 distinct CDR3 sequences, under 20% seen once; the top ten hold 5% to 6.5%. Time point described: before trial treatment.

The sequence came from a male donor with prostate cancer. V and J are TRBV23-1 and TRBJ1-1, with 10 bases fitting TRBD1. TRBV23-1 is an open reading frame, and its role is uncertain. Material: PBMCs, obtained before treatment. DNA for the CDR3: TGCGCCAGCAGTCTCGAGCGGATCCACGGGCCGGGACAGGGGACCACTGAAGCTTTCTTT. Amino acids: CASSLERIHGPGQGTTEAFF.